Sequencing of this TCR beta chain was carried out in a study of Ad26.COV2.S vaccination and SARS-CoV-2 variants. The treatment here: some 19 received Ad26.COV2.S at low or high dose, single or two shots; roughly five received placebo; per-sample allocation not given. On day 63 after the first injection, vaccine and placebo recipients gave samples. V lost 0 bases and J lost 5; bases outside the gene matches: 0. The CDR3 sequence is 13 residues long. CDR1 is MDHEN, CDR2 SYDVKM, per germline. Sequencing was performed with immunoSEQ multiplex PCR; in TCRdb, only in-frame clones are kept and a portion is missing. Of about 440,000 clones in the sample, about 90% were seen once.

The rearrangement uses TRBV28 and TRBJ2-5; 7 nucleotides agree with TRBD2. This specimen was peripheral blood, taken in a trial of Ad26.COV2.S vaccine versus placebo. This TCR derives from a person between 18 and 60 years old who received the Ad26.COV2.S COVID-19 vaccine or a placebo. The CDR3 DNA reads TGTGCCAGCAGTTTATGGGGGGGGGAGACCCAGTACTTC. This encodes CASSLWGGETQYF.